Listed below are T cell receptor beta chains from one sample, sequenced in a study of blood T cell repertoires in COVID-19. Produced via immunoSEQ multiplex PCR; TCRdb's table is partial and in-frame only. The table shows about 73,000 clones, with roughly 79% occurring only once. Sequencing was performed on peripheral blood. The source is a woman in her seventies with acute or convalescent COVID-19. The CDR3 runs from the conserved cysteine through the conserved F or W. D genes are given only for firm matches. Expanded clones get a size class; other rows say once, few or many, or leave the size out.

D gene,clone size,J gene,V gene,CDR3 length,CDR3 DNA,CDR3 protein
TRBD2,.,TRBJ2-3,TRBV7-2,13,TGTGCCAGCAGCCCGCAGCGGGGGGATACGCAGTATTTT,CASSPQRGDTQYF
.,.,TRBJ2-1,TRBV11-2,12,TGTGCCAGCAGCGCGTATAACAATGAGCAGTTCTTC,CASSAYNNEQFF
.,.,TRBJ2-1,TRBV5-4,15,TGTGCCAGCAGCTTGGTGTTCCAAGCGGACAATGAGCAGTTCTTC,CASSLVFQADNEQFF
.,few,TRBJ2-7,TRBV7-9,11,TGTGCCAGCAGCACGAGCCGGGTGCAGTACTTC,CASSTSRVQYF
.,.,TRBJ1-2,TRBV3-1/TRBV3-2,16,TGTGCCAGCAGCCAAGATCGTGGCAGGGTGAAAGATGGCTACACCTTC,CASSQDRGRVKDGYTF
.,.,TRBJ1-2,TRBV11-2,15,TGTGCCAGCAGCCCCGAGATCCTCGTTTCCTATGGCTACACCTTC,CASSPEILVSYGYTF
.,.,TRBJ1-2,TRBV10-3,14,TGTGCCATCAGGGAGAGGTCGGGACTCGGTGGCTACACCTTC,CAIRERSGLGGYTF
TRBD2,.,TRBJ2-5,TRBV4-2,16,TGTGCCAGCAGAAAACTAGCGCGAGGTTCCCAAGAGACCCAGTACTTC,CASRKLARGSQETQYF
TRBD1,.,TRBJ2-7,TRBV28,15,TGTGCCAGCACCAACAGGGGACAGGGTAGGAACGAGCAGTACTTC,CASTNRGQGRNEQYF
TRBD1,.,TRBJ2-7,TRBV7-2,14,TGTGCCAGCAGCTCACAGGGGTTTCTCTACGAGCAGTACTTC,CASSSQGFLYEQYF
.,.,TRBJ1-2,TRBV5-6,15,TGTGCCAGCAGCTTTACAGTTTCTTCCGGCTATGGCTACACCTTC,CASSFTVSSGYGYTF
TRBD2,.,TRBJ2-7,TRBV28,15,TGTGCCAGCAGTATCCTAGCGGGGGGCTCCTACGAGCAGTACTTC,CASSILAGGSYEQYF
TRBD1,.,TRBJ1-2,TRBV28,14,TGTGCCAGCAGTCAAGGGGCAGGGGGCTATGGCTACACCTTC,CASSQGAGGYGYTF
TRBD2,.,TRBJ2-2,TRBV27,16,TGTGCCAGCAGCATTAGTAGCGGGATAAACACCGGGGAGCTGTTTTTT,CASSISSGINTGELFF
.,.,TRBJ1-1,TRBV18,17,TGTGCCAGCTCACCCTCGGGCGGAGGGGAAAGAGGGACTGAAGCTTTCTTT,CASSPSGGGERGTEAFF
.,.,TRBJ2-7,TRBV27,13,TGTGCCAGCAGCCTCCCTACTGGCAGGCAGTTTTACTTC,CASSLPTGRQFYF
.,once,TRBJ1-5,TRBV7-2,15,TGTGCCAGCAGCTTAGACGGAGGGGATGGTCAGCCCCAGCATTTT,CASSLDGGDGQPQHF
TRBD2,.,TRBJ2-1,TRBV19,16,TGTGCCAGTAGTAGGGCTAGCGGGACCCTTAACAATGAGCAGTTCTTC,CASSRASGTLNNEQFF
.,.,TRBJ2-5,TRBV27,14,TGTGCCAGCAGTTTGGCGGTCCCCAGCGAGACCCAGTACTTC,CASSLAVPSETQYF
.,.,TRBJ1-2,TRBV3-1/TRBV3-2,12,TGTGCCGTACGGGGGATCCCCTATGGCTACACCTTC,CAVRGIPYGYTF
.,.,TRBJ2-6,TRBV28,16,TGTGCCAGCAGTCCCCAGGGCTTCCCTGGGGCCAACGTCCTGACTTTC,CASSPQGFPGANVLTF
.,.,TRBJ1-1,TRBV3-1/TRBV3-2,13,TGTGCCAGCACCGCCTCAGGTCGAACTGAAGCTTTCTTT,CASTASGRTEAFF
TRBD1,once,TRBJ1-5,TRBV19,16,TGTGCCAGTAGTATAGGAAGGGGGCGAAGCAATCAGCCCCAGCATTTT,CASSIGRGRSNQPQHF
TRBD1,.,TRBJ2-6,TRBV30,16,TGTGCCTCCCTCCGGGACAGGGGGCGTGGGGCCAACGTCCTGACTTTC,CASLRDRGRGANVLTF
.,.,TRBJ1-5,TRBV10-3,16,TGTGCCATCAGTGAGTCAGACGTACGGGTCAATCAGCCCCAGCATTTT,CAISESDVRVNQPQHF
.,.,TRBJ2-7,TRBV13,14,TGTGCCAGCAGCTTAGGGGCCAGGGGCCGCGGTGAGTACTTC,CASSLGARGRGEYF
TRBD1,.,TRBJ1-2,TRBV28,15,TGTGCCAGCAGACCGTCGGACAGGACTAACTATGGCTACACCTTC,CASRPSDRTNYGYTF
TRBD2,.,TRBJ2-7,TRBV28,15,TGTGCCAGCAGTTTACGGGGGGGTTCGAACTACGAGCAGTACTTC,CASSLRGGSNYEQYF
TRBD1,.,TRBJ2-7,TRBV5-5,14,TGTGCCAGCAGCTTGGAACAGGGGGCCTACGAGCAGTACTTC,CASSLEQGAYEQYF
.,.,TRBJ2-1,TRBV29-1,16,TGCAGCGTTGAAGAAAGGGGACAGTTCGGGGGTTTTGAGCAGTTCTTC,CSVEERGQFGGFEQFF
.,few,TRBJ1-1,TRBV7-8,13,TGTGCCAGCAGCTTAGTCGTGAACACTGAAGCTTTCTTT,CASSLVVNTEAFF
TRBD1,few,TRBJ1-1,TRBV6-5,15,TGTGCCAGCAGTTACACCCAGACAGGGTTCGCTGAAGCTTTCTTT,CASSYTQTGFAEAFF
.,.,TRBJ1-2,TRBV10-2,14,TGCGCCAGCAGTCCTCTGGGGGGAGGCTATGGCTACACCTTC,CASSPLGGGYGYTF
TRBD1,.,TRBJ1-1,TRBV19,13,TGTGCCACTCGCCGGGACAGGGGCACTGAAGCTTTCTTT,CATRRDRGTEAFF
.,.,TRBJ1-5,TRBV7-6,16,TGTGCCAGCAGCTTAGATCGCCGGGGGGGGTTTCAGCCCCAGCATTTT,CASSLDRRGGFQPQHF
TRBD2,.,TRBJ2-2,TRBV5-1,14,TGCGCCAGCAGCGCCTCGACTAGCGGGAGGGCCTGGGCTTTT,CASSASTSGRAWAF
TRBD2,.,TRBJ2-7,TRBV7-8,11,TGTGCCAGCAGCCCGAGCGGGAGACAGTACTTC,CASSPSGRQYF
TRBD2,.,TRBJ2-1,TRBV7-2,13,TGTGCCAGCAGTCGGACTAGCGGCAATGAGCAGTTCTTC,CASSRTSGNEQFF
TRBD1,.,TRBJ2-3,TRBV12-5,15,TGTGCTAGTGGTTTCGGGACAGGGTCCACAGATACGCAGTATTTT,CASGFGTGSTDTQYF
.,.,TRBJ1-6,TRBV6-2/TRBV6-3,14,TGTGCCAGCAGTACAGGACAAAATAATTCACCCCTCCACTTT,CASSTGQNNSPLHF
.,few,TRBJ1-1,TRBV28,13,TGTGCCAGCAGTTTGGACAGAACCTTTGAAGCTTTCTTT,CASSLDRTFEAFF